These 12 T cell receptor beta chains originate from one sample sequenced in a study of blood T cell repertoires in COVID-19. Assay used: immunoSEQ multiplex PCR; TCRdb lists only in-frame clones, some missing. The data contain approximately 150,000 clones, 75% to 85% of them singletons. Sequencing used peripheral blood. The receptors shown here come from a woman aged 45-60 years with acute or convalescent COVID-19.

This clone appeared a single time. The chain recombines TRBV27 with TRBJ2-3, with a tentative D call TRBD1 (5 bases). The germline V and J ends were trimmed by 7 bases and 1 base, with 36 bases remaining between them. Germline V gives CDR1 MNHEY, CDR2 SMNVEV (reference sequence). There are 22 residues in the CDR3. CDR3 region: CASKVFRQGFHGGSVGTDTQYF. CDR3 in DNA: TGTGCCAGCAAAGTCTTTCGGCAGGGTTTTCATGGTGGATCCGTGGGCACAGATACGCAGTATTTT.

This clone occurred a few times. The rearrangement links TRBV19 to TRBJ2-7; TRBD1 matches at 8 bases. The CDR3 extends over 15 amino acids. Germline V gene data show CDR1 as LNHDA and CDR2 as SQIVND (reference sequence). V shed 1 base, J shed 0 bases, and the junction held 2 bases outside the gene matches. CDR3 region: CASSIGQGPSYEQYF. For the CDR3, the DNA is TGTGCCAGTAGTATAGGACAGGGGCCCTCCTACGAGCAGTACTTC.

The chain couples TRBV7-2 to TRBJ2-7, with D possibly matching TRBD2 (7 bases). This CDR3 has 16 amino acids. V was cut by 1 base and J by 0 bases, with 13 bases left in between. Germline V gene data show CDR1 as SGHTA and CDR2 as FQGNSA. The CDR3 here is CASSLVGGGASYEQYF. The CDR3 DNA reads TGTGCCAGCAGCTTAGTGGGTGGGGGGGCCTCCTACGAGCAGTACTTC.

The V call is TRBV10-3, the J call TRBJ2-6; TRBD1 might be the D (6 bases). The CDR3 consists of 17 residues. V was shortened by 10 bases and J by 4 bases, with 23 bases between the two germline ends. Germline CDR1 reads ENHRY; CDR2 reads SYGVKD. The CDR3 sequence: CARGGTGRHSGANVLTF. The CDR3 bases are TGTGCCAGAGGGGGTACCGGACGGCACAGCGGGGCCAACGTCCTGACTTTC.

This chain links TRBV3-1 (or the pseudogene TRBV3-2) with TRBJ1-6, with D perhaps matching TRBD1 (5 bases). V lost 4 bases and J 9 bases, leaving 16 bases between the germline ends. Germline V lookup: CDR1 LGHDT, CDR2 YNNKEL (reference sequence). The CDR3 has 15 residues. DNA of the CDR3: TGTGCCAGCAGCCTCGTGGACAAGTTCGGTTCACCCCTCCACTTT. This codes for CASSLVDKFGSPLHF.

This clone was detected only once. This sequence joins TRBV5-1 and TRBJ2-1; D is perhaps TRBD2 (5 bases). Trimming pared 7 bases from V and 9 bases from J, leaving 11 bases between. The germline CDR1 and CDR2 sequences are SGHRS and YFSETQ. CDR3 length: 11 residues. The chain's CDR3 is CASRLEGEQFF. The CDR3 DNA follows: TGCGCCAGCCGGCTCGAGGGTGAGCAGTTCTTC.

As DNA, the CDR3 is TGTGCCCACGGGGACAGTGATACTGAAGCTTTCTTT. Protein: CAHGDSDTEAFF. The chain is built from TRBV6-6 and TRBJ1-1; TRBD1 matches at 7 bases. This CDR3 is built from 12 residues. From germline, CDR1 is MNHNY and CDR2 SVGAGI (reference sequence). Trimming removed 11 bases from V and 5 bases from J; junction bases left unmatched: 8.

The chain carries TRBV7-3 and TRBJ1-1; D may be TRBD1 (6 bases). Germline assignment: CDR1 SGHTA and CDR2 FQGTGA. This CDR3 spans 15 amino acids. Trimming took 4 bases from V and 0 from J, leaving 12 bases between them. The CDR3 loop is CASSSTQGMNTEAFF. As DNA, the CDR3 is TGTGCCAGCAGCTCTACCCAGGGGATGAACACTGAAGCTTTCTTT.

This chain links TRBV6-5 with TRBJ1-6; D perhaps matches TRBD1 (6 bases). CDR3 length equals 13 residues. The V end was cut by 9 bases, the J end by 9 bases, with 15 bases between. Per germline, CDR1 MNHEY and CDR2 SVGAGI. The CDR3 DNA reads TGTGCCAGTACCAGGGGTACTGGTTCACCCCTCCACTTT. This encodes CASTRGTGSPLHF.

The chain recombines TRBV6-5 with TRBJ1-5; no definite D call. The CDR3 consists of 15 residues. Germline CDR1 MNHEY, CDR2 SVGAGI. V lost 0 bases, J lost 9 bases, and 15 bases lay in between. The CDR3 DNA is TGTGCCAGCAGTTACTCGAGTTCATCTGCTCGGCCCCAGCATTTT. It specifies CASSYSSSSARPQHF.

This clone was seen only once. The chain combines TRBV11-2 with TRBJ1-5; the D gene is possibly TRBD1 (5 bases). The CDR3 runs to 16 residues. Trimming removed 1 base at V and 1 base at J, with 11 bases between. From germline, CDR1 is SGHAT and CDR2 FQNNGV. CDR3: CASSLGQGGSNQPQHF. For the CDR3, the DNA is TGTGCCAGCAGCTTAGGCCAGGGAGGAAGCAATCAGCCCCAGCATTTT.

The chain uses TRBV7-6 and TRBJ2-3; maybe TRBD2 (6 bases). Germline CDR1 reads SGHVS; CDR2 reads FNYEAQ. The CDR3 is made up of 14 amino acids. The V end lost 1 base, the J end lost 11 bases, and 16 bases lay between the germline ends. CDR3 sequence (DNA): TGTGCCAGCAGCTTAGAATCAGCGCAGGGAGGGCAGTATTTT. Its protein is CASSLESAQGGQYF. Complete variable domain (other parts from reference TRBV7-6 and TRBJ2-3): GAGVSQSPRYKVTKRGQDVALRCDPISGHVSLYWYRQALGQGPEFLTYFNYEAQQDKSGLPNDRFSAERPEGSISTLTIQRTEQRDSAMYRCASSLESAQGGQYFGPGTRLTVL.